The entry that follows covers one T cell receptor (beta chain) sequence. This clone was found once. Its antigen target is currently unknown. Base qualities were left out, and no much larger clone turns up one base away. The CDR3 regions of human TCRbeta chains were analyzed by immunosequencing. The study's processing was this. Repertoire TCRs were matched against a reference library of SARS-CoV-2-specific TCRs generated with the MIRA antigen-specificity platform. Breadth was defined as the fraction of unique TCRs that were SARS-CoV-2-associated. Depth was defined as the fraction of total T cells that were SARS-CoV-2-associated. Using the MIRA data, each spike-specific TCR was mapped to the spike region that the TCR reacts to and placed in a CD4 or CD8 class. Log10-transformed breadth and depth values were compared by one-way ANOVA with Sidak's multiple comparisons tests. Entries here come from immuneACCESS through TCRdb and include only in-frame sequences with V and J called. Some clones fail to appear in such tables; in the studies checked, an unresolved V gene covers under half of the shortfall, and the cause of the remainder is unknown. V, J and clone size are those of that table, while D and trimming were read from the DNA. This sample comprises some 160,000 clones, 80% to 95% of them detected only once. The ten biggest clones cover 1.6% of the sample.

The germline V gene yields SGHRS for CDR1 and YFSETQ for CDR2. CDR3 length: 17 amino acids, cysteine to phenylalanine. Just the 51-base CDR3 DNA is kept, in frame starting at base 1. Trimming accounts for 3 bases at V and 1 base at J, while the number of junction bases matched to no gene is 12. The sample comes from a study of T cell responses to AZD1222 COVID-19 vaccine (dated by TCRdb to 2020 to 2023). For the wider study: AZD1222 recipients given second doses at about 4 weeks or at about 12 weeks were pooled, since spike-specific TCR depth and breadth were not found to differ between the two schedules. A total of about 250 trial participants underwent TCR sequencing, of whom about 200 had received two doses of AZD1222 and roughly 26 had received two doses of the MenACWY control vaccine. Trial participants were enrolled by age into 18-55, 56-69 and 70-plus year subgroups, with approximately 150, 28 and 58 TCR-sequenced participants respectively. On the study overall, not on this receptor specifically: Reportedly, almost half of the unique spike-specific TCRs recognized epitopes lying outside the regions that are mutated in the B.1.351 and B.1.1.7 variants. Participants were mostly white British and included more females than males, and it was suggested by the authors that clonal diversity may have been underestimated. Because no day 14 peak-response samples were available, repertoires were characterized only after the peak T cell response. Conclusions about previously exposed vaccinees are limited because only six or seven AZD1222 recipients were SARS-CoV-2 seropositive at baseline. Spike-specific TCR breadth and depth rose significantly after two AZD1222 doses compared with day 0 and with MenACWY recipients. CD4 TCRs associated with the vaccine covered the entire spike protein, and the dominant responses were in regions 160-218 and 743-854. In the small 56-69-year group, the increase in depth fell short of significance, most likely because of low power.

Per the publication, the time point label means: baseline before first vaccination. Vaccinee samples came from UK trials COV001 and COV002, including a single-blind randomized controlled phase 2/3 trial of AZD1222 (ChAdOx1 nCoV-19) in healthy adults. Trial participant PBMC samples were collected at day 0 and day 28 after the second dose for TCRbeta chain sequencing. The source was peripheral blood, collected on day 0 of AZD1222 vaccination. The chain is encoded by TRBV5-1 joined to TRBJ2-7, with 8 junctional bases fitting TRBD1. The sequence derives from an adult in good health. The nucleotide sequence reads as follows: TGCGCCAGCAGCTGGGGGACAGGCAGGTTCGGGTCCTACGAGCAGTACTTC. It translates as CASSWGTGRFGSYEQYF.